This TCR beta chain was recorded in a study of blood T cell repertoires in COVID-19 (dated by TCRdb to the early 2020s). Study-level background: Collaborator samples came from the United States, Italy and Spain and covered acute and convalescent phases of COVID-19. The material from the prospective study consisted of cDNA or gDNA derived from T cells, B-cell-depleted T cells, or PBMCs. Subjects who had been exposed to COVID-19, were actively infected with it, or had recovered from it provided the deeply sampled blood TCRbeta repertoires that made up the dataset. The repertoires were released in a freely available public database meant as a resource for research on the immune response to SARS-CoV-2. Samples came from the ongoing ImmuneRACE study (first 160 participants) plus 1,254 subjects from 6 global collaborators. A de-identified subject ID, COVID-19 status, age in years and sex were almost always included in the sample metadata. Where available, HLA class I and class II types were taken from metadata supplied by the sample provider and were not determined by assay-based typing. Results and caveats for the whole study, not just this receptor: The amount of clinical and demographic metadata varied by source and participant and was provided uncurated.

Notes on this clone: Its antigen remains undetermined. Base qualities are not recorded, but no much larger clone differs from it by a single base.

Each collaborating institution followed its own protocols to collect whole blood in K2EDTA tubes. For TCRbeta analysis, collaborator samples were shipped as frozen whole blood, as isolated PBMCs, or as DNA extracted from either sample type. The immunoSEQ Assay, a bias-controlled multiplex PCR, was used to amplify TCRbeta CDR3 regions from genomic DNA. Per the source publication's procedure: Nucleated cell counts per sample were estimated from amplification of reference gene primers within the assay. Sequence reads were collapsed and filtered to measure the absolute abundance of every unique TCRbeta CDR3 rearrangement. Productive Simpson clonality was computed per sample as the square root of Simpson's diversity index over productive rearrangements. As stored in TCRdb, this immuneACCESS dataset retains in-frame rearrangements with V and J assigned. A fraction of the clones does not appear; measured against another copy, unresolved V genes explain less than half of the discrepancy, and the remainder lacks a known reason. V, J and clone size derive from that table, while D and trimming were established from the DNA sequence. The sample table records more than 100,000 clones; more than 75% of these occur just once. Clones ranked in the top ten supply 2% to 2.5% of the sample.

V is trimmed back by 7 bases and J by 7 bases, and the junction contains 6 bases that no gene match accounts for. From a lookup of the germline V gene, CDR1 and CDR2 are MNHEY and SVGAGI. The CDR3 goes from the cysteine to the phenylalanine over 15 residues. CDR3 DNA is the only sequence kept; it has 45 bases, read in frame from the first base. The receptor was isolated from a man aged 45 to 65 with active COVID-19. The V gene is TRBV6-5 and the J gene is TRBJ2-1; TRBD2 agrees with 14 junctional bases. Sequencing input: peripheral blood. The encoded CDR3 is CASKPGTSGGNEQFF. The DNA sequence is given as TGTGCCAGCAAACCAGGGACTAGCGGGGGAAATGAGCAGTTCTTC.